Below are 14 T cell receptor beta chains sequenced from a single sample in a study of T cell responses to AZD1222 COVID-19 vaccine. Clones were read by immunoSEQ multiplex PCR, and TCRdb kept only the in-frame ones, dropping some. The sample lists 150,000 to 200,000 clones, approximately 91% occurring once. This specimen was peripheral blood, taken 28 days after the second AZD1222 dose. The receptors shown here come from an adult who received the AZD1222 COVID-19 vaccine.

CDR3 in DNA: TGCGCCAGCAGCGAGGCAGCCCGGTCCTATGGCTACACCTTC. It codes for CASSEAARSYGYTF. The gene calls are TRBV4-3 and TRBJ1-2, with D hard to call. The length of the CDR3 is 14 residues. CDR1 and CDR2 from the germline V gene are LGHNA and YSLEER. The V end lost 5 bases, the J end lost 4 bases, and 14 bases lay between the germline ends.

The rearrangement joins TRBV12-3 or TRBV12-4 to TRBJ2-1; the D gene is possibly TRBD2 (5 bases). This CDR3 region has 12 residues. V was clipped by 5 bases and J by 10 bases, with 12 bases between them. CDR3 DNA sequence: TGTGCCAGCAGTCCCATGGGAGCGGAGCAGTTCTTC. This encodes CASSPMGAEQFF.

V and J are TRBV5-6 and TRBJ1-1, with TRBD1 identical over 10 bases. From germline, CDR1 is SGHDT and CDR2 YYEEEE. This CDR3 is built from 15 residues. V trimming: 4 bases; J trimming: 4 bases; junction bases outside the gene matches: 7. The CDR3 DNA reads as TGTGCCAGCAGCCCTCTGGGACAGGGGACCACTGAAGCTTTCTTT. This translates into CASSPLGQGTTEAFF.

CDR3 sequence (DNA): TGTGCCAGCAGCTCCTCTCGAGGGGAGACCCAGTACTTC. Its translation is CASSSSRGETQYF. This rearrangement joins TRBV11-2 to TRBJ2-5; possible D gene TRBD2, 5 bases. The CDR3 loop spans 13 amino acids. The V gene lost 4 bases and the J gene lost 5 bases, with 11 bases spanning the gap. Per the germline V gene, CDR1 is SGHAT and CDR2 is FQNNGV.

V is TRBV7-2 and J is TRBJ1-1; D gene ambiguous. This CDR3 region has 13 residues. The ends were cut back, 0 bases at V and 7 bases at J, with 9 bases in the middle. Germline-derived CDR1 and CDR2 are SGHTA and FQGNSA. The CDR3 DNA sequence: TGTGCCAGCAGCTTAGCGACGCCAGGTGAAGCTTTCTTT. Its translation: CASSLATPGEAFF.

CDR3 DNA sequence: TGCGCCAGCATGATAGCAGGCGACAATGAGCAGTTCTTC. Translation gives CASMIAGDNEQFF. The chain carries TRBV5-1 and TRBJ2-1; D is uncertain. This CDR3 is built from 13 residues. Per the germline V gene, CDR1 is SGHRS and CDR2 is YFSETQ. The V end was cut by 6 bases, the J end by 5 bases, with 12 bases between.

The V call is TRBV7-2, the J call TRBJ1-2; D remains ambiguous. CDR3 size: 14 residues. Trimming shortened V by 1 base and J by 2 bases, and 8 bases separated the two germline ends. From germline, CDR1 is SGHTA and CDR2 FQGNSA. CDR3 protein: CASSLGTANYGYTF. CDR3 nucleotide sequence: TGTGCCAGCAGCTTAGGTACTGCGAACTATGGCTACACCTTC.

The chain combines TRBV6-5 with TRBJ2-1, with 8 bases that match TRBD1. There are 16 residues in the CDR3. Germline-derived CDR1 and CDR2 are MNHEY and SVGAGI. V lost 0 bases and J lost 9; bases outside the gene matches: 10. CDR3 coding DNA: TGTGCCAGCAGTTACTCAGGGCAGGGGGCCGTGGGTGAGCAGTTCTTC. It is translated as CASSYSGQGAVGEQFF.

The genes are TRBV3-1 (or the pseudogene TRBV3-2) and TRBJ2-2; the match to TRBD2 covers 14 bases. The CDR3 totals 18 residues. Germline values: CDR1 LGHDT, CDR2 YNNKEL (reference sequence). V was clipped by 4 bases and J by 2 bases; unmatched bases: 6. The DNA of the CDR3 is TGTGCCAGCAGCCCCAGGACTAGCGGGAGGTCCAACACCGGGGAGCTGTTTTTT. Translation: CASSPRTSGRSNTGELFF.

The chain couples TRBV15 to TRBJ2-5; 10 bases fit TRBD2. From germline, CDR1 is LNHNV and CDR2 YYDKDF (reference sequence). Germline trimming cut 0 bases from V and 2 bases from J; bases unmatched to any gene: 3. This CDR3 spans 16 amino acids. The CDR3 is CATSRDGTSEQETQYF. DNA of the CDR3: TGTGCCACCAGCAGAGATGGGACTAGCGAACAAGAGACCCAGTACTTC.

The rearrangement links TRBV29-1 to TRBJ1-5, with a possible D match to TRBD1 (6 bases). The CDR3 spans 14 residues. Trimming took 6 bases from V and 8 from J, leaving 20 bases between them. The germline gives CDR1 SQVTM, CDR2 ANQGSEA. The CDR3 loop reads CSVGVGRGSEPQHF. The CDR3 DNA reads TGCAGCGTGGGGGTAGGCAGGGGATCTGAGCCCCAGCATTTT.

The J gene is TRBJ2-7, the V gene TRBV19; D unresolved. The V gene lost 3 bases and the J gene lost 2 bases, with 5 bases spanning the gap. Germline loops: CDR1 LNHDA, CDR2 SQIVND (reference sequence). The CDR3 runs 12 residues. CDR3 nucleotides: TGTGCCAGTAGTATTGATACCTACGAGCAGTACTTC. Its protein is CASSIDTYEQYF.

This rearrangement joins TRBV10-3 to TRBJ2-5; TRBD2 agrees at 7 bases. CDR3 length equals 15 residues. Germline assignment: CDR1 ENHRY and CDR2 SYGVKD. V was clipped by 3 bases and J by 2 bases; unmatched bases: 6. The CDR3 region is CAISDPLAIQETQYF. The CDR3 DNA reads as TGTGCCATCAGTGACCCACTAGCGATTCAAGAGACCCAGTACTTC.

The chain joins TRBV11-2 to TRBJ1-5; TRBD1 agrees at 8 bases. The CDR3 loop spans 16 amino acids. V lost 4 bases, J lost 4 bases, and 9 bases stayed unmatched. Germline V CDR1 and CDR2: SGHAT, FQNNGV. CDR3 sequence (DNA): TGTGCCAGCAGCTCACTTAAGGACAGGGAAAATCAGCCCCAGCATTTT. Translating it yields CASSSLKDRENQPQHF. Combining the CDR3 with reference TRBV11-2 and TRBJ1-5 gives the whole variable domain EAGVAQSPRYKIIEKRQSVAFWCNPISGHATLYWYQQILGQGPKLLIQFQNNGVVDDSQLPKDRFSAERLKGVDSTLKIQPAKLEDSAVYLCASSSLKDRENQPQHFGDGTRLSIL.